Below, one TCR beta chain is given with its context. These data originate in a study of CD8 T cells in Susac syndrome. The RNA input was about 0.5 to 1 ug, and it was reverse transcribed with random hexamers. Amplification of TCR beta CDR3 spanned 54 Vbeta and 13 Jbeta via immunoSEQ multiplex PCR. TCRdb re-derived calls from the immunoSEQ multiplex PCR reads in MiXCR, one entry per CDR3 protein. The table records about 120,000 distinct CDR3 sequences, 94% of them present only once. Sequencing of TCR beta covered CD8+ and CD4+ T cells obtained from blood. This clonotype was sampled from a human donor in good health. Sequencing was performed on CD4+ T cells from PBMCs.

The CDR3 protein is CASTTPSGRALEQYF. The CDR3 DNA follows: TGTGCCAGCACCACACCTAGCGGGAGGGCCCTCGAGCAGTACTTC. The gene calls are TRBV28 and TRBJ2-7; TRBD2 agrees at 12 bases. Germline V gives CDR1 MDHEN, CDR2 SYDVKM. The junction had 10 bases not matched to a gene; V was cut back by 7 bases and J by 6 bases. The CDR3 is made up of 15 amino acids.